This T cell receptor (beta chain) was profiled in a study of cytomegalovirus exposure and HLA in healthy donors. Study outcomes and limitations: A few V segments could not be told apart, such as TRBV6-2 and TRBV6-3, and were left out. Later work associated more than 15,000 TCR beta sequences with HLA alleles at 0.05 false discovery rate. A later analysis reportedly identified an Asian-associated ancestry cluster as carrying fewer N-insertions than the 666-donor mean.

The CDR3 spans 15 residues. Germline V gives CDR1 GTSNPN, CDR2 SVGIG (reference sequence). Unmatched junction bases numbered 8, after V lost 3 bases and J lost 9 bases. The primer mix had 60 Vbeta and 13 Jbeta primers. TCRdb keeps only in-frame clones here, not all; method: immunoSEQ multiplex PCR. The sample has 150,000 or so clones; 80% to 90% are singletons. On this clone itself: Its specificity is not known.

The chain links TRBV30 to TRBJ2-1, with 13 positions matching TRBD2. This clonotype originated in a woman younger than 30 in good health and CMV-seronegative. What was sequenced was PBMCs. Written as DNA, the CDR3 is TGTGCCTGGAGGAGACTAGCGGGAGGTCACGTTGAGCAGTTCTTC. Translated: CAWRRLAGGHVEQFF.